A single sample gave rise to the 3 T cell receptor beta chains below, sequenced in a study of blood T cell repertoires in COVID-19. Clones were read by immunoSEQ multiplex PCR, and TCRdb kept only the in-frame ones, dropping some. The data contain around 270,000 clones, 85% to 90% of them singletons. The specimen was peripheral blood. All receptors derive from a man aged 40-50 years with acute or convalescent COVID-19.

The V and J genes are TRBV3-1 (or the pseudogene TRBV3-2) and TRBJ2-7; TRBD1 agrees at 7 bases. The CDR3 extends over 13 amino acids. Trimming removed 6 bases from V and 3 bases from J; junction bases left unmatched: 5. Germline V gene lookup returns CDR1 LGHDT and CDR2 YNNKEL (reference sequence). DNA of the CDR3: TGTGCCAGCAGTCAGGGGGTGATCTACGAGCAGTACTTC. Residues: CASSQGVIYEQYF.

The genes are TRBV30 and TRBJ1-3; TRBD1 might be the D (5 bases). The CDR3 sequence is 13 residues long. Trimming shortened V by 3 bases and J by 4 bases, and 10 bases separated the two germline ends. Germline CDR1 reads GTSNPN; CDR2 reads SVGIG (reference sequence). CDR3 sequence: CAWSPPGGNTIYF. CDR3 coding DNA: TGTGCCTGGAGCCCCCCAGGGGGAAACACCATATATTTT.

This clone was seen just once. The rearrangement joins TRBV6-2 or TRBV6-3 to TRBJ1-5; perhaps TRBD1 as D (5 bases). V was shortened by 2 bases and J by 3 bases, with 17 bases between the two germline ends. The germline V gene has CDR1 MNHEY and CDR2 SVGEGT. CDR3 length: 17 amino acids. CDR3 in amino acids: CASSYGGGLRLNQPQHF. For the CDR3, the DNA is TGTGCCAGCAGTTACGGGGGGGGACTAAGGCTCAATCAGCCCCAGCATTTT.